The TCR beta chain under discussion was sequenced for a study of blood T cell repertoires in COVID-19. Across the study: The samples span acute and convalescent COVID-19 from the United States, Italy and Spain. PBMCs, B-cell-depleted T cells, or T cells provided the cDNA or gDNA that made up the material.

The germline CDR1 and CDR2 sequences are MNHNS and SASEGT. The CDR3 is 17 amino acids. Unmatched junction bases numbered 15, after V lost 4 bases and J lost 8 bases. Original processing notes: Reference gene primer amplification gave nucleated cell count estimates. Data came from immunoSEQ multiplex PCR; TCRdb stores just in-frame clones and leaves some out. V, J and clone size were drawn from that table, and D and trimming were deduced from the DNA. Found here are around 50,000 clones, over 80% of them singletons; the top ten hold around 53%. The source of this sequence is a man aged 65 to 85 with acute or convalescent COVID-19. Sequencing used peripheral blood. This rearrangement joins TRBV6-1 to TRBJ1-2, with 11 bases aligning to TRBD1. CDR3 bases: TGTGCCAGCAGTGCTTGGACAGGGGGCGATGGGGTGAACGGCTACACCTTC. Amino acid sequence: CASSAWTGGDGVNGYTF.